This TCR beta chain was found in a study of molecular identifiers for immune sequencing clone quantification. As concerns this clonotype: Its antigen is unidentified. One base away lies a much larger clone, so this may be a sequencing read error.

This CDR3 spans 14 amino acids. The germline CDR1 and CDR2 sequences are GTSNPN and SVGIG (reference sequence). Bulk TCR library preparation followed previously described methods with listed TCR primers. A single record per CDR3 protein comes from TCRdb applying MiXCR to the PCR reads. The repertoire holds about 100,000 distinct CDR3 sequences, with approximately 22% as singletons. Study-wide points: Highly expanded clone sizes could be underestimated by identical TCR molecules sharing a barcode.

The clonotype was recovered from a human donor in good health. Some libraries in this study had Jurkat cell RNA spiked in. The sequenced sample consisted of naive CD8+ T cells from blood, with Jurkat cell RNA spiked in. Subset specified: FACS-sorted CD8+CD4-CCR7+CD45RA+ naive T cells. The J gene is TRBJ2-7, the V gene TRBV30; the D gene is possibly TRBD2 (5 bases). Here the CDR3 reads CARSVEASSYEQYF. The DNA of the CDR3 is TGTGCCCGGAGTGTGGAGGCAAGCTCCTACGAGCAGTACTTC.